This TCR beta chain was recorded in a study of blood T cell repertoires in COVID-19. Study-level background: Whether acute or convalescent, the COVID-19 samples came from the United States, Italy and Spain. The cDNA or gDNA used as material had been derived from T cells, B-cell-depleted T cells, or PBMCs.

Per the original data handling: Estimated nucleated cell counts came from reference gene primer amplification. The table came from immunoSEQ multiplex PCR; TCRdb's copy has only in-frame clones and leaves some out. V, J and clone size are taken as reported in that table, and D and trimming were inferred from the DNA itself. The profile shows around 150,000 clones, approximately 90% of them singletons. The CDR3 contains 15 residues. The germline CDR1 and CDR2 sequences are PRHDT and FYEKMQ (reference sequence). Worth noting for this clone: At one of its ends the junction is not consistent with the germline gene, which may arise from a read error.

The sample consisted of peripheral blood. V usage is TRBV13 and J usage is TRBJ2-7; 9 bases map to TRBD1. The source is a man aged 25-45 years with COVID-19, enrolled during active disease. The CDR3: CASSLGQGNIHEQYF. In nucleotides, the CDR3 is TGTGCCAGCAGTTTAGGACAGGGGAACATCCACGAGCAGTACTTC.